Detailed here is one T cell receptor beta chain. The data are from a study of T cell clonotyping in hematopoietic cell transplantation. The overall study: Cytoreduction preceded collection of pretransplant recipient samples.

The time point is: recipient sample about 28 days before transplant, after cytoreduction. Recipients were bled about 28 days pretransplant and at posttransplant days 30, 100, 180. Trimming cost V 0 bases and J 4 bases, with 7 bases left between them. The V gene's germline CDR1 is SGDLS and CDR2 YYNGEE. The CDR3 is 14 amino acids. Sequencing used immunoSEQ multiplex PCR; TCRdb keeps in-frame clones, though not all of them. The table lists tens of thousands of clones, over 75% of them singletons. This receptor was taken from a man between 60 and 75 years old with biphenotypic leukemia. Some clones in this sample may be carry-over from other donors' samples. V usage is TRBV9 and J usage is TRBJ1-4; D gene uncertain. The specimen was peripheral blood mononuclear cells, collected before stem cell transplant. Here the CDR3 reads CASSVGPNNEKLFF. The CDR3 nucleotides read TGTGCCAGCAGCGTAGGTCCGAATAATGAAAAACTGTTTTTT.